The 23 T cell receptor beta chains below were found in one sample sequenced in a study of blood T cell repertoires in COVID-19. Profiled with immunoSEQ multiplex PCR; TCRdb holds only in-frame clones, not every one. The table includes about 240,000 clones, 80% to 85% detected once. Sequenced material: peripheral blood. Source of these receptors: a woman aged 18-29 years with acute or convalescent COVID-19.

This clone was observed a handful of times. Written as DNA, the CDR3 is TGTGCCAGCAGCTTAGTCAAATCAGGCGCGGAGACCCAGTACTTC. Its protein product is CASSLVKSGAETQYF. The chain carries TRBV7-2 and TRBJ2-5; D is undetermined. In germline, CDR1 is SGHTA, CDR2 FQGNSA. The CDR3 consists of 15 residues. Trimming shortened V by 1 base and J by 5 bases, and 14 bases separated the two germline ends. Variable domain in full (rest from reference TRBV7-2 and TRBJ2-5): GAGVSQSPSNKVTEKGKDVELRCDPISGHTALYWYRQSLGQGLEFLIYFQGNSAPDKSGLPSDRFSAERTGGSVSTLTIQRTQQEDSAVYLCASSLVKSGAETQYFGPGTRLLVL.

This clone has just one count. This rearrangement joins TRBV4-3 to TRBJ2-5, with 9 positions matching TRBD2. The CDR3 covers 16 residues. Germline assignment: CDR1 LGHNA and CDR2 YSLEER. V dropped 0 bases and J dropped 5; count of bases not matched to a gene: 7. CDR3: CASSQEWREGRETQYF. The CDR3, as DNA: TGCGCCAGCAGCCAAGAGTGGCGGGAGGGCCGGGAGACCCAGTACTTC.

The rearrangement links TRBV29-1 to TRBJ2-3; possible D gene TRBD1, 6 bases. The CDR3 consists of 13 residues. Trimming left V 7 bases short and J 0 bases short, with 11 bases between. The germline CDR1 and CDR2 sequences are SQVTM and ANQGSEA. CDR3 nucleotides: TGCAGCGCTATAGGGGGTAGCACAGATACGCAGTATTTT. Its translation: CSAIGGSTDTQYF.

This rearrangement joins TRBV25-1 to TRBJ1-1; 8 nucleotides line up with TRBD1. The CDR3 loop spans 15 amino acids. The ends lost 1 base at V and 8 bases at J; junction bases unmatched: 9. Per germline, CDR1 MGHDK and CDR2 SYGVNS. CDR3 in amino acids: CASSEFRGPQAEAFF. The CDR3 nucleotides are TGTGCCAGCAGTGAATTCAGGGGGCCGCAAGCAGAAGCTTTCTTT.

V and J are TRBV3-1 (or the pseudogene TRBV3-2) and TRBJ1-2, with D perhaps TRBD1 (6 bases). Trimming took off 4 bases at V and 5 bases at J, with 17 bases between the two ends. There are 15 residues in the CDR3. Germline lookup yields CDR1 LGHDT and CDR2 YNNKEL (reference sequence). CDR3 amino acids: CASSLASRTDYGYTF. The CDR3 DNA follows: TGTGCCAGCAGCCTAGCATCCCGGACAGATTATGGCTACACCTTC.

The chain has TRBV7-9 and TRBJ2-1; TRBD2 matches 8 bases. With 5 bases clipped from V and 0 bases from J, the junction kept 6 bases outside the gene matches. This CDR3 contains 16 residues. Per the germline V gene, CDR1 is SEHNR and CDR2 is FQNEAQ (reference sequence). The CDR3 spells CASSPAGRASYNEQFF. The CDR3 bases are TGTGCCAGCAGCCCGGCCGGGAGGGCCTCCTACAATGAGCAGTTCTTC.

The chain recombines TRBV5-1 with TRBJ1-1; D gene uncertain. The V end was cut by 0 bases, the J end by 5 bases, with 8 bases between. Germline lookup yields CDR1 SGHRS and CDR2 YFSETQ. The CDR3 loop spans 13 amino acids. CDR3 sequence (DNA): TGCGCCAGCAGCTTGGAGGGAGGTACTGAAGCTTTCTTT. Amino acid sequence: CASSLEGGTEAFF.

CDR3 DNA sequence: TGTGCCAGCAGTCACGGGACACTCTACGAGCAGTACTTC. Protein product: CASSHGTLYEQYF. The rearrangement uses TRBV6-2 or TRBV6-3 and TRBJ2-7, with D tentatively TRBD1 (6 bases). CDR1 MNHEY and CDR2 SVGEGT come from the germline V gene. V lost 5 bases and J lost 3, with 11 bases in between. The CDR3 covers 13 residues.

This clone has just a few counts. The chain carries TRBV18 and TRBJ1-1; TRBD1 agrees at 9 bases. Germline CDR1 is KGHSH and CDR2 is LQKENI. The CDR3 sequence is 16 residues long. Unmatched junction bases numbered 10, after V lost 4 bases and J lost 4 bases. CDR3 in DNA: TGTGCCAGCTCACAATGGGACAGGGATTTTGGCACTGAAGCTTTCTTT. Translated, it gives CASSQWDRDFGTEAFF.

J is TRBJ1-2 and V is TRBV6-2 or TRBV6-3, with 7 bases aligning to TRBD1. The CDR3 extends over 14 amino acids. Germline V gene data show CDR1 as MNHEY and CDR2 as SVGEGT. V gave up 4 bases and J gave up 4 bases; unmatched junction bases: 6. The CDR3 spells CASSSADRFYGYTF. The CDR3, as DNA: TGTGCCAGCAGTTCCGCGGACAGGTTCTATGGCTACACCTTC.

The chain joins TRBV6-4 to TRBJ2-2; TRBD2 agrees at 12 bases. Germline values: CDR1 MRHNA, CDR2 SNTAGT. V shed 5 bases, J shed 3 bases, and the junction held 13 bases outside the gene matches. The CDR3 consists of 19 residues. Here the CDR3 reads CASSSRLAGGPSDTGELFF. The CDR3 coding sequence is TGTGCCAGCAGTTCCCGGCTAGCGGGAGGGCCTTCCGACACCGGGGAGCTGTTTTTT.

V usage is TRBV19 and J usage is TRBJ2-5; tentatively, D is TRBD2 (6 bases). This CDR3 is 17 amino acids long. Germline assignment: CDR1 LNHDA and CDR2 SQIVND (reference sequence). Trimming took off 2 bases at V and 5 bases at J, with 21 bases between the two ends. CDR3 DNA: TGTGCCAGTAGTATATCCGGGGAGGTCCGTCTCCGGGAGACCCAGTACTTC. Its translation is CASSISGEVRLRETQYF.

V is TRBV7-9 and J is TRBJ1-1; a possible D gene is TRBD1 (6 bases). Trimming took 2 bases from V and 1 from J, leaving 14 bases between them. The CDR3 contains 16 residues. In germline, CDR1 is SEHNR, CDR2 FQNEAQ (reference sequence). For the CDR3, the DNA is TGTGCCAGCAGCTTAAGCCCCTTACAGGGGAACACTGAAGCTTTCTTT. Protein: CASSLSPLQGNTEAFF.

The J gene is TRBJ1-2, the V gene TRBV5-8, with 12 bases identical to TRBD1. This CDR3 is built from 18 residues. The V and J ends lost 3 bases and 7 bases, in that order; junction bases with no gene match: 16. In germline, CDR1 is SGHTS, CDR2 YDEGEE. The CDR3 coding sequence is TGTGCCAGCAGCTCAAAATACTGGGGACAGGGGGCTGCTGGTGGCTACACCTTC. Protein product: CASSSKYWGQGAAGGYTF.

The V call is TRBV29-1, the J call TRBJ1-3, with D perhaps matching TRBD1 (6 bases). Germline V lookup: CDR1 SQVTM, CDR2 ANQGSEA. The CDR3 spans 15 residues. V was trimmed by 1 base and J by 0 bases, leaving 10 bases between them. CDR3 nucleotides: TGCAGCGTTGAAGTCCAGGGGTACTCTGGAAACACCATATATTTT. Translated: CSVEVQGYSGNTIYF.

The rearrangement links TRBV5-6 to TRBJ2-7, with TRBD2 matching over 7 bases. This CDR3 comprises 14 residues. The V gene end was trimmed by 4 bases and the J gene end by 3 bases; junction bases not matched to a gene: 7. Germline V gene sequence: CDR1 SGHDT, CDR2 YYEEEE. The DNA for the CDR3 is TGTGCCAGCAGCCCGGGAGGAACGTTCTACGAGCAGTACTTC. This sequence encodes CASSPGGTFYEQYF.

Here the CDR3 DNA reads TGTGCCAGCAGCGTAGTGTCATTTCCGGGACAGGGCCCTACGTACTATGGCTACACCTTC. Translated, it gives CASSVVSFPGQGPTYYGYTF. V usage is TRBV9 and J usage is TRBJ1-2; TRBD1 aligns across 9 bases. Germline V gene lookup returns CDR1 SGDLS and CDR2 YYNGEE. J gave up 3 bases and V 0 bases, and 18 bases lay outside the gene matches. This CDR3 has 20 amino acids.

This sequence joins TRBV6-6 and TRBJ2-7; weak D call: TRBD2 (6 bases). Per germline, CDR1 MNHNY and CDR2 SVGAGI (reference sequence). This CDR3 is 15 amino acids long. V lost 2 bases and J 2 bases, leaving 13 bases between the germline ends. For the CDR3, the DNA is TGTGCCAGCAGTTACGGGGCGGGGAGGACCTACGAGCAGTACTTC. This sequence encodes CASSYGAGRTYEQYF.

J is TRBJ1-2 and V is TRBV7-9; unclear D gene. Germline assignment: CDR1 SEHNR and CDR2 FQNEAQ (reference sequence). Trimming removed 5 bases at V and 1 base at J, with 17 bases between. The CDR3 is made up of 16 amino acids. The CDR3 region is CASSTTSGEGNYGYTF. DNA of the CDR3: TGTGCCAGCAGCACCACCTCCGGGGAGGGTAACTATGGCTACACCTTC.

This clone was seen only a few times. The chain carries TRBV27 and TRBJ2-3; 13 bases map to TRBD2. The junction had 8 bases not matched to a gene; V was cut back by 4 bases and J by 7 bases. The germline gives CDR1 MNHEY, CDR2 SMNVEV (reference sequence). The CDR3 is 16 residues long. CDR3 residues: CASSSAGTSGEYTQYF. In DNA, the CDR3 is TGTGCCAGCAGTTCAGCCGGGACTAGCGGGGAATATACGCAGTATTTT.

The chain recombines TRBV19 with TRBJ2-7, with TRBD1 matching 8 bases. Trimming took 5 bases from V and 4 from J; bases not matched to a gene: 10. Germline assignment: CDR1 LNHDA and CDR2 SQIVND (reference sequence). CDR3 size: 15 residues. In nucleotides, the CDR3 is TGTGCCAGTAGTGCTTCCGGGACAGGCCTGTACGAGCAGTACTTC. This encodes CASSASGTGLYEQYF.

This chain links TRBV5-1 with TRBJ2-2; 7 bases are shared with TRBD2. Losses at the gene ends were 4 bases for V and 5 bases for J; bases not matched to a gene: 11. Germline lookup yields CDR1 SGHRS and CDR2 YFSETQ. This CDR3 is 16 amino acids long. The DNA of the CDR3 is TGCGCCAGCAGCCTAAAGGGCCAGCGGGAAACCGGGGAGCTGTTTTTT. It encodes CASSLKGQRETGELFF.

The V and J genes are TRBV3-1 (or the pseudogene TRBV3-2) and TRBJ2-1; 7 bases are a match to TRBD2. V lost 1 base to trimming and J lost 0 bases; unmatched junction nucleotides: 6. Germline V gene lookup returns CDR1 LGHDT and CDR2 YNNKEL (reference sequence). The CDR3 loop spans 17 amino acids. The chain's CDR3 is CASSQVRGSFSYNEQFF. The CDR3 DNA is TGTGCCAGCAGCCAAGTCCGCGGGAGCTTCTCCTACAATGAGCAGTTCTTC.